This paragraph covers one T cell receptor (beta chain) sequence. The antigen is unknown. This sample was included in a study of T cell responses to AZD1222 COVID-19 vaccine. Study conclusions and caveats: Clonal diversity was possibly underestimated, and the donors were mostly white British, with more females. Scientists sampled the repertoires only once the peak T cell response had passed. Breadth and depth of Spike-specific TCRs rose after two AZD1222 doses.

Clones were sequenced by immunoSEQ multiplex PCR, and TCRdb holds only the in-frame ones, with some missing. The sample yields 140,000 or so clones, about nine tenths seen once. The J segment lost 3 bases and the V segment lost 10 bases, leaving 18 bases of the junction unmatched. The CDR3 runs 16 residues. The germline V gene encodes CDR1 SNHLY and CDR2 FYNNEI. The chain employs TRBV2 and TRBJ2-7, with 7 bases that match TRBD1. Here the sequenced sample was peripheral blood, taken on day 0 of AZD1222 vaccination. The receptor was derived from an adult in good health. The CDR3 nucleotides are TGTGCCAACGGAGCCGGACAGGACCCCCCACACTACGAGCAGTACTTC. Amino acids: CANGAGQDPPHYEQYF.